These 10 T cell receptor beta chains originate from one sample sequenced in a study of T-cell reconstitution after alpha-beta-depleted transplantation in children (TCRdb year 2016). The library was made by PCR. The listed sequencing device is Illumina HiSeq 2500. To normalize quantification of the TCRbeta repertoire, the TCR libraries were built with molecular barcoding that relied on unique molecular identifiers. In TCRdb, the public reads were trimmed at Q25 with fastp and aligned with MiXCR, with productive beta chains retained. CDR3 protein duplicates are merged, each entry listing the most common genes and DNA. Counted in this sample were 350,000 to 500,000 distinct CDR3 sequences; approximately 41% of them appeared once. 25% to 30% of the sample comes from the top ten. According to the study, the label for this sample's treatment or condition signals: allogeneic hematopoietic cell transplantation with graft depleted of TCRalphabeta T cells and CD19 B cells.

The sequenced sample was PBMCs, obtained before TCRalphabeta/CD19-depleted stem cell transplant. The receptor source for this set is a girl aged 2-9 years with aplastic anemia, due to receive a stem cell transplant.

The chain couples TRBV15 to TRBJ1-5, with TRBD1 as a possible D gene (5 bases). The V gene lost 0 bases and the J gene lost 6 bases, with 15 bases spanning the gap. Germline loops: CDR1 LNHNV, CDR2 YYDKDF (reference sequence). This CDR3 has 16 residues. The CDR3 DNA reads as TGTGCCACCAGCAGAGAAGTGGCAGGGTATACTCAGCCCCAGCATTTT. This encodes CATSREVAGYTQPQHF.

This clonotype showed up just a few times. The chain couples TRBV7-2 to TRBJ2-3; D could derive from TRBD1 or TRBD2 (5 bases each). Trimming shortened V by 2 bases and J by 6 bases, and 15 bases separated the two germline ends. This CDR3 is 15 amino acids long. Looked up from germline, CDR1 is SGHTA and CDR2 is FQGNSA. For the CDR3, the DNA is TGTGCCAGCAGCTTAACCGGGACCTGGTTGGATACGCAGTATTTT. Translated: CASSLTGTWLDTQYF.

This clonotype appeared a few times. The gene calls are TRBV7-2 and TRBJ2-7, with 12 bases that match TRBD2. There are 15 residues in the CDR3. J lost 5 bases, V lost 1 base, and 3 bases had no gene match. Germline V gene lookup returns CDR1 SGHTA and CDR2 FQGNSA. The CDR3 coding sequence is TGTGCCAGCAGCTTAGGACTAGCGGGAGAGAACGAGCAGTACTTC. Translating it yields CASSLGLAGENEQYF.

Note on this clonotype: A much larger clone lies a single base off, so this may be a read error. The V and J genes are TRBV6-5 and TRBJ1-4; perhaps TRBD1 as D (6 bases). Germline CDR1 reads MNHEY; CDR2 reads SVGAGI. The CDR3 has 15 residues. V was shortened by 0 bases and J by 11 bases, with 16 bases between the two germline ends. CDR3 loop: CASSYSAGHSAKLFF. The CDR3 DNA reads TGTGCCAGCAGTTACTCAGCGGGACATAGCGCGAAACTGTTTTTT.

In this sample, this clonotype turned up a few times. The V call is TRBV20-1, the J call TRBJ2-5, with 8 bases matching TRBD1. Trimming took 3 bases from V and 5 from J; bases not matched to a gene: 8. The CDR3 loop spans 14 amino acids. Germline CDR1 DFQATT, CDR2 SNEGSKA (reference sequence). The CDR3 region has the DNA TGCAGTGCTAGGAGAACTCGACAGGGGGAGACCCAGTACTTC. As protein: CSARRTRQGETQYF.

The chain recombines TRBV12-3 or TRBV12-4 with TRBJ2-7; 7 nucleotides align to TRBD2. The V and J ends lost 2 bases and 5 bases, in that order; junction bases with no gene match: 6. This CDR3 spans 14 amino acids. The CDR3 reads CASSLRTSIHEQYF. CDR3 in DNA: TGTGCCAGCAGTTTACGGACTAGTATCCACGAGCAGTACTTC.

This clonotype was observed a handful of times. CDR3 amino acids: CASSPGGGTNSPLHF. The CDR3 DNA is TGTGCCAGCTCACCGGGGGGCGGAACGAATTCACCCCTCCACTTT. The V and J genes are TRBV7-9 and TRBJ1-6; a weak D match, TRBD1 (6 bases). V gave up 8 bases and J gave up 7 bases, with 18 bases separating them. CDR1 is SEHNR, CDR2 FQNEAQ, per germline (reference sequence). The CDR3 covers 15 residues.

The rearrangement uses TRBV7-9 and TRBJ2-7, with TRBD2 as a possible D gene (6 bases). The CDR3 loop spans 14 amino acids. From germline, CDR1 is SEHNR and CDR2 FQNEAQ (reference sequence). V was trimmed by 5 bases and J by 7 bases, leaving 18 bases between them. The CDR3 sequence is CASSRAGGSGEQYF. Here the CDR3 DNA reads TGTGCCAGCAGCCGCGCCGGGGGATCGGGTGAGCAGTACTTC.

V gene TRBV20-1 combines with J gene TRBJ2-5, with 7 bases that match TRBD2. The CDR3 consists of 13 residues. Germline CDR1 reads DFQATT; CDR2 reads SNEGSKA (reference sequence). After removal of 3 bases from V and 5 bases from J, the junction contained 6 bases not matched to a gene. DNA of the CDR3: TGCAGTGCTAGGGGGGGGGAGCCCGAGACCCAGTACTTC. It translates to CSARGGEPETQYF.

The CDR3 bases are TGTGCCAGCGTTGATCAGGGCTGGAACGAGCAGTACTTC. Translating gives CASVDQGWNEQYF. The genes are TRBV2 and TRBJ2-7; TRBD1 might be the D (5 bases). The CDR3 covers 13 residues. Trimming removed 8 bases from V and 5 bases from J, with 16 bases in between. Germline V gives CDR1 SNHLY, CDR2 FYNNEI.